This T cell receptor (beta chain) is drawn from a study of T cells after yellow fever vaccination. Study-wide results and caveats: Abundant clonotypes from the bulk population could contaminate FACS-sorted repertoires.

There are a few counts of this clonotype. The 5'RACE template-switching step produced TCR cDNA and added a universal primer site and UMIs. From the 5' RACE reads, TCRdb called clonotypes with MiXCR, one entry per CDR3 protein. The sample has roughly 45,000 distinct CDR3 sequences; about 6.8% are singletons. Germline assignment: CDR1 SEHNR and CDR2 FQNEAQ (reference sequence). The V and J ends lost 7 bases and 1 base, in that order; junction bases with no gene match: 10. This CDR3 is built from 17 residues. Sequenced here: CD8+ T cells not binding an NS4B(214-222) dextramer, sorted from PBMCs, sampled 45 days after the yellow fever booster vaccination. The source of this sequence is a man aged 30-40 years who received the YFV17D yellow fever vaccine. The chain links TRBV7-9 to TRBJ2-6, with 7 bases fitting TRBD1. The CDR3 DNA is TGTGCCAGCATTGGGACGGACAGGCAGTCTGGGGCCAACGTCCTGACTTTC. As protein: CASIGTDRQSGANVLTF.